This T cell receptor beta chain came from a study of shared clonotypes between healthy human individuals (TCRdb year 2020). Describing the broader study: Two women and a few men aged 18 to 49 years were included in the cohort. For each donor, CD4 naive and CD4 memory were each given three plates, CD8 naive was given two plates, and CD8 memory was given one plate. To estimate repertoire size and how much clonotype sharing occurs between individuals, the study deeply sequenced the blood TCR repertoires of 5 or 6 healthy adults. To increase sequencing depth and limit assay-specific biases, different laboratories used diverse techniques to prepare libraries and sequence TCR repertoires. Between about 0.85 and 10 billion PBMCs per donor were obtained by leukapheresis.

Healthy HIV-negative adults with no recently reported acute infections or vaccinations were included as donors. All donors were Caucasian adults living in Nashville, Tennessee, USA. CD4+ T cells were enriched by magnetic negative selection, after which naive cells were positively selected on CD45RA and the negative fraction was taken as the memory subset. After blood collection by leukapheresis, PBMCs were isolated using Ficoll-Histopaque density gradient centrifugation and then cryopreserved in the vapor phase of liquid nitrogen. Purity and quantity of every magnetically sorted T cell population were checked by analytical flow cytometry. From each sorted fraction, genomic DNA was isolated and quantified by UV absorbance on a Nanodrop 2000c. Measured from the cysteine to the phenylalanine, the CDR3 is 14 residues long. Only the CDR3 portion is preserved as DNA: 42 bases, with reading frame beginning at the first base. For this chain, trimming is 11 bases at the V end and 4 bases at the J end, and the number of junction bases without a gene match is 10. CDR1 MDHEN and CDR2 SYDVKM were looked up in the germline V gene.

What the authors observed across the whole study: Only blood was sampled, and tissue TCR repertoires likely differ from those in blood. About 5% of naive CD4, 3.5% of naive CD8, around 2.3% of memory CD4, and about 0.4% of memory CD8 clonotypes were shared across several donors. Naive subsets generally had larger estimated clonotype richness than memory subsets did. Higher generation probabilities were observed for clonotypes shared by all four sorted-subset donors than for non-shared clonotypes. Even with the large sequencing depth, rarefaction of the sorted-subset datasets indicated that sequencing was incomplete. Because the study included only a small number of donors, the genetic and exposure-history diversity represented was limited. Pairwise subsampling led to the expectation that sequencing depth would affect the degree of clonotype sharing among donors.

About this clone itself: The specificity of this receptor is unknown. The record has no base qualities; no much larger clone is one base away.

Using the deep immunoSEQ assay, multiplex PCR amplified TCR CDR3 regions from genomic DNA. Extracted genomic DNA from each cell subset was spread evenly across all wells of several immunoSEQ 96-well plates, with each plate serving as a replicate. For sorted subsets, around 0.2 ug of genomic DNA, equivalent to around 30,000 T cell genomes, went into each replicate PCR. Purified libraries were quantified with a Qubit 3.0 fluorometer, sized on a Bioanalyzer 2100, and re-quantified with the KAPA Library Quantification kit. Every immunoSEQ 96-well plate was sequenced on a dedicated single-read 150-cycle Illumina NextSeq 550 flow cell. The original pipeline was this. Because the immunoSEQ output included only junctional sequences and no quality scores, the filtering could not be the same as the filtering used for full-length reads. To assign V/J genes and CDR3, sequences were annotated against IMGT germline references using PyIR, a Python wrapper for IgBLAST v1.9. Reads were removed for weak V/J assignments (E-value above 1e-6), missing CDR3, stop codons, out-of-frame junctions, or ambiguous translated residues. A V3J clonotype was defined by an identical inferred V gene, J gene, and CDR3 amino acid sequence. The percentage overlap between two repertoires was calculated by dividing the number of shared unique clonotypes by the size of the smaller repertoire. Repertoire richness was assessed with RTK rarefaction, the Chao1 estimator, and Recon v2.1 estimates of unobserved clonotypes. OLGA was used to compute generation probabilities for all TCRbeta clonotypes that the gDNA method yielded from a handful of donors. The clones in this table, taken by TCRdb from immuneACCESS, are in-frame only. Not every clone is retained; where verified, under half of the shortfall comes from an unresolved V gene, and the cause of the rest is unknown. That table furnishes V, J and clone size, whereas the DNA furnished D and trimming. Across this sample there are 550,000 to 850,000 clones, with 72% seen only once. The ten largest clones capture about 1.7% of the sample.

This receptor was taken from a woman aged 25 to 39 in good health. Specimen: memory CD4+ T cells sorted from blood. The cell subset or site tag for this specimen amounts to: CD45RA-negative fraction. The chain uses TRBV28 and TRBJ2-7; 11 central bases correspond to TRBD2. CDR3 loop: CAHGTPSGRYEQYF. DNA sequence: TGTGCCCACGGAACCCCTAGCGGGAGGTACGAGCAGTACTTC.